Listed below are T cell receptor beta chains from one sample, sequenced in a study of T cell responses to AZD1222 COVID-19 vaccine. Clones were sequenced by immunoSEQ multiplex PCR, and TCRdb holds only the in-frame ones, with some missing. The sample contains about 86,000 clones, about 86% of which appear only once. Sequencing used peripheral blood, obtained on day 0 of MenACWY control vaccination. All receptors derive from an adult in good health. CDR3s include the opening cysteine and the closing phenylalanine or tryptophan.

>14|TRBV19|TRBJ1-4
CASSATATNEKLFF
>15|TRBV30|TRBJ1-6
CAWSRMGPDNSPLHF
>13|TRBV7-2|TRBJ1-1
CASSFSEGAEAFF
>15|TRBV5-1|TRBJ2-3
CASSLDTSSTDTQYF
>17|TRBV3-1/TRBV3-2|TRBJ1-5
CASSRGQGAESNQPQHF
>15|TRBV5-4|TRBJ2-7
CASSSAGTGNYEQYF
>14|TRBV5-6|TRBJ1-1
CASSFRGAGPEAFF
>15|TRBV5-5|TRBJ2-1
CASSIRQGVNNEQFF
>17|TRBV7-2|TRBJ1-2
CASSSSGRGNTHYGYTF
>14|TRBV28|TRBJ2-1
CASWPGQVNNEQFF
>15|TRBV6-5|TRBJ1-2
CASSYSHFDSYGYTF
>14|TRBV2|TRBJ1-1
CASSTGPRNTEAFF
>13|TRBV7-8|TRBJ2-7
CASSLPGAREQYF
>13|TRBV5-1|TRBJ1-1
CASGNRPNTEAFF
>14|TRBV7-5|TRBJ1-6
CVRSSQGQGSPLHF
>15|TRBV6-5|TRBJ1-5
CASSPTWGSNQPQHF
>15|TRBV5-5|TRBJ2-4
CASSLGTGEGNIQYF
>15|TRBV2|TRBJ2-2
CASSRDRGDTGELFF
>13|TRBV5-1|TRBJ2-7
CASSSDGAGEQYF
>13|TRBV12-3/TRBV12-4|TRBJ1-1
CASSRRRNAEAFF
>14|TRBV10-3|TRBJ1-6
CAIRYSDPNSPLHF
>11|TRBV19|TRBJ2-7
CASISKGEQYF
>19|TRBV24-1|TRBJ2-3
CATSGGLAGALPWADTQYF
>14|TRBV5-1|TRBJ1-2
CASSLEKDAYGYTF
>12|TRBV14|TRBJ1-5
CASSHQGGPQHF
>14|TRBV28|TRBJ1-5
CASSPPGEVKPQHF
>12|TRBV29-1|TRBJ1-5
CTPQGGDQPQHF
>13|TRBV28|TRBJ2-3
CASSFSIPPTQYF
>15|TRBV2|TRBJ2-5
CACSDFGLGEETQYF
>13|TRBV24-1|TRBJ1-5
CATSEGVGSAQHF
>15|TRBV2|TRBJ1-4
CASSGGPATNEKLFF
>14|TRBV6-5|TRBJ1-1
CASSYSRVGTEAFF
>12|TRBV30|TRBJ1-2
CAWSRGYYGYTF
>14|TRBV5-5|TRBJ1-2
CASSLDWQGYGYTF
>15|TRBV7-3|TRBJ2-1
CASSRQSGSYNEQFF
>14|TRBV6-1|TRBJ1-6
CASSWGPINSPLHF
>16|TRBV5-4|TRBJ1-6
CASSSGDRGHNSPLHF
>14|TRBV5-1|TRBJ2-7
CASSVGVTRSEQYF
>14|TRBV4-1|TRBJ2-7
CASSQGTSTYEQYF
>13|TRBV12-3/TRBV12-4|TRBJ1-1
CASIRKMNTEAFF
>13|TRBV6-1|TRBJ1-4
CASSEVLWEKLFF
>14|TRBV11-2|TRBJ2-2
CASSFDSSAGELFF
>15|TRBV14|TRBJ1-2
CASSQVSGQGYGYTF
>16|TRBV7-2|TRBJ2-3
CASSLMGGVSTDTQYF
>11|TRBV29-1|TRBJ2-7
CSVVSGYEQYF
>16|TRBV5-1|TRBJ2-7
CASSRSGTADDYEQYF
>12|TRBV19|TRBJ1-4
CASRRGDEKLFF
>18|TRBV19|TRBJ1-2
CASSIDLVGGPINYGYTF
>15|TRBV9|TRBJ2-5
CASSVAPLGGETQYF